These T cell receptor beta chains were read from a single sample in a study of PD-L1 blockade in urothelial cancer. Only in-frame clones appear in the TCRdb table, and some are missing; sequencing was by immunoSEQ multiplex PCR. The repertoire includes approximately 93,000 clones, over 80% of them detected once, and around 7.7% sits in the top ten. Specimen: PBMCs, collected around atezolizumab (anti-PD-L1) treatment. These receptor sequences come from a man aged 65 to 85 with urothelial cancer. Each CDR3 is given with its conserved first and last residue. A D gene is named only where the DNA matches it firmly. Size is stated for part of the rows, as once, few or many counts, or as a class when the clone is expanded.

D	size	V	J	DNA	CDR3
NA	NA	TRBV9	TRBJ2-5	TGTGCCAGCAGCCACGGGACAACCGGGGAGACCCAGTACTTC	CASSHGTTGETQYF
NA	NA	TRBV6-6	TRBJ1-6	TGTGCCAGCAGCCCCTTAAAAGGGGATCCTTCACCCCTCCACTTT	CASSPLKGDPSPLHF
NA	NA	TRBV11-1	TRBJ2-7	TGTGCCAGCAGCTTAGAGGCAGGAATCTACGAGCAGTACTTC	CASSLEAGIYEQYF
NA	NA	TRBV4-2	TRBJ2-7	TGTGCCAGCAGCCAAGAAAAACTTCTCTACGAGCAGTACTTC	CASSQEKLLYEQYF
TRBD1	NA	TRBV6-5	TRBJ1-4	TGTGCCAGCCGAACGACAGGGGGCGGGGAAAAACTGTTTTTT	CASRTTGGGEKLFF
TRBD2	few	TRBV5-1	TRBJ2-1	TGCGCCAGCAGCTTGGTTTCTAGCGGGGGGGGATACAATGAGCAGTTCTTC	CASSLVSSGGGYNEQFF
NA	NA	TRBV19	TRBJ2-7	TGTGCCAGTAGTTCCGCGGGACAGCCCTACGAGCAGTACTTC	CASSSAGQPYEQYF
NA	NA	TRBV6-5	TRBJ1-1	TGTGCCAGCACGGACAGTGTGGCTGAAGCTTTCTTT	CASTDSVAEAFF
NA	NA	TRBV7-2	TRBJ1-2	TGTGCCAGCAGCTTAGATCCTCGGGCAGGGGCCCATGGCTACACCTTC	CASSLDPRAGAHGYTF
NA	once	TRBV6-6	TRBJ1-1	TGTGCCAGCAGTCGGACAGCGGCGACTGAAGCTTTCTTT	CASSRTAATEAFF
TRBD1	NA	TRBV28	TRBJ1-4	TGTGCCAGCACTCAGGGGGCGGCTAATGAAAAACTGTTTTTT	CASTQGAANEKLFF
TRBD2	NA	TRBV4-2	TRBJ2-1	TGTGCCAGCAGCAAGACTAGCGGGATAGAGAATGAGCAGTTCTTC	CASSKTSGIENEQFF
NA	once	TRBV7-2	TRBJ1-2	TGTGCCAGCAGCTTTACGGGGGGGAACTATGGCTACACCTTC	CASSFTGGNYGYTF
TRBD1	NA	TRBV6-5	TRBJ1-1	TGTGCCAGCAGTTACTACCGGGACAGTGAAGCTTTCTTT	CASSYYRDSEAFF
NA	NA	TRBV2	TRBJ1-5	TGTGCCAGCAGCTTGGGGCTGAGCAATCAGCCCCAGCATTTT	CASSLGLSNQPQHF
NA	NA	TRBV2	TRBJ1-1	TGTGCCAGCAGTCTTGACACTGAAGCTTTCTTT	CASSLDTEAFF
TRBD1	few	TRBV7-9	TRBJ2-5	TGTGCCAGCAGCCAAGGGACAGGGCAGGAGACCCAGTACTTC	CASSQGTGQETQYF
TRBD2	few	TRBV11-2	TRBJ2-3	TGTGCCAGCAGCTTAGTGGGACTAGCGTCGCAGTATTTT	CASSLVGLASQYF
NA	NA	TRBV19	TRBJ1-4	TGTGCCAGTAGTATTTGGATAGGGGAACGGGAAAAACTGTTTTTT	CASSIWIGEREKLFF
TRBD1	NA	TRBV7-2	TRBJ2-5	TGTGCCAGCAGCTCGTACAGGGGTATACAAGAGACCCAGTACTTC	CASSSYRGIQETQYF
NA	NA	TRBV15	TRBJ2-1	TGTGCCACCAGCAGAGATCTAATCTATGAGCAGTTCTTC	CATSRDLIYEQFF
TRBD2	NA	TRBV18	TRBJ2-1	TGTGCCAGCTCACCACGGTCGCGGCGGGAGAGTATCGGGCAGTTCTTC	CASSPRSRRESIGQFF
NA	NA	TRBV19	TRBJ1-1	TGTGCCAGTAGTATAGACTGGAACACTGAAGCTTTCTTT	CASSIDWNTEAFF
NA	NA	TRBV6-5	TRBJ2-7	TGTGCCAGCAGCCGGGACATTTACGAGCAGTACTTC	CASSRDIYEQYF
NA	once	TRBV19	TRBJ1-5	TGTGCCAGTAGTATAGGAGGGAATCAGCCCCAGCATTTT	CASSIGGNQPQHF
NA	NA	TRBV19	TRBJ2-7	TGTGCCAGTAGCAGCGGCAACTCCTACGAGCAGTACTTC	CASSSGNSYEQYF
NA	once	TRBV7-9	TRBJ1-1	TGTGCCAGCAGCTTAGGACAGACGAACACTGAAGCTTTCTTT	CASSLGQTNTEAFF
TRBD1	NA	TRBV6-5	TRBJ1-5	TGTGCCAGCAACCCGGGACAGGGATTTGATCAGCCCCAGCATTTT	CASNPGQGFDQPQHF
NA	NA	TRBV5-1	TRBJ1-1	TGCGCCAGCAGCTCCCTCGGGACAACGAACACTGAAGCTTTCTTT	CASSSLGTTNTEAFF
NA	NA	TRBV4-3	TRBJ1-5	TGCGCCAGCAGCCAAGAAGTAAGGGGAGGTCAGCCCCAGCATTTT	CASSQEVRGGQPQHF
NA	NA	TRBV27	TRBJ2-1	TGTGCCAGCAGATTACAGGGGAGGGTCTACAATGAGCAGTTCTTC	CASRLQGRVYNEQFF
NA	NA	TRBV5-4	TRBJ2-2	TGTGCCAGCAGCTTAGGGGTTTCGAACACCGGGGAGCTGTTTTTT	CASSLGVSNTGELFF
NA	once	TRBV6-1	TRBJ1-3	TGTGCCGGGATTGCGGGGTGGGAGTCTGGAAACACCATATATTTT	CAGIAGWESGNTIYF
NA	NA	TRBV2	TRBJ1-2	TGTGCCAGCAGTCTCCAGGGAATTGTCTATGGCTACACCTTC	CASSLQGIVYGYTF
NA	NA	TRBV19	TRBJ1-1	TGTGCCAGTAGTGCACCTCCCCGGGACACTTTGAACACTGAAGCTTTCTTT	CASSAPPRDTLNTEAFF
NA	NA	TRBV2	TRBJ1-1	TGTGCCAGCAGTGAGAGGAGGTTGGGGAACACTGAAGCTTTCTTT	CASSERRLGNTEAFF
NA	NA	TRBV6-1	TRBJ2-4	TGTGCCAGCAGTGAAGCGATCTTGGACAGCAAAAACATTCAGTACTTC	CASSEAILDSKNIQYF
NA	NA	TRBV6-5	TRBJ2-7	TGTGCCAGCAGTTCCGGAGAGGGCGAGCAGTACTTC	CASSSGEGEQYF
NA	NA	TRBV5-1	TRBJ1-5	TGCGCCAGCAGCTTACCTCTCGGGTGCAATCAGCCCCAGCATTTT	CASSLPLGCNQPQHF
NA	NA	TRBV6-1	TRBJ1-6	TGTGCCAGCAGTTACTCCTATAATTCACCCCTCCACTTT	CASSYSYNSPLHF
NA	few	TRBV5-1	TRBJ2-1	TGCGCCAGCAGCTACGAGCGGAGTTATGATGAGCAGTTCTTC	CASSYERSYDEQFF
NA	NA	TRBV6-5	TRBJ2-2	TGTGCCAGCAGTTACGAGGGGGGGCTCGGCGGGGAGCTGTTTTTT	CASSYEGGLGGELFF
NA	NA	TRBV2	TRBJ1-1	TGTGCCAGCAGTGTTTCGGGTCAGATGAACACTGAAGCTTTCTTT	CASSVSGQMNTEAFF
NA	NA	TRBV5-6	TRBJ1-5	TGTGCCAGCAGCTTGGGCGGGGGCGAGGGTCAGCCCCAGCATTTT	CASSLGGGEGQPQHF
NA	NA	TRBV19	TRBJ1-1	TGTGCCAGTAGAGAGGGGGGGAACATGAACACTGAAGCTTTCTTT	CASREGGNMNTEAFF
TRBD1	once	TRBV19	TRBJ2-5	TGTGCCAGTAGTGGATATACAGGGGGCCTACGCCATCAAGAGACCCAGTACTTC	CASSGYTGGLRHQETQYF
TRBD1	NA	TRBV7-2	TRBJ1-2	TGTGCCAGCAGGGGCAGGGGGGATGGCTACACCTTC	CASRGRGDGYTF
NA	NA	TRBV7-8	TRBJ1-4	TGTGCCAGCAGCTCCCTGGGGACAAGAGATGAAAAACTGTTTTTT	CASSSLGTRDEKLFF
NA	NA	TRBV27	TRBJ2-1	TGTGCCAGCAGTTTGGGGACTGGAGGCAATGAGCAGTTCTTC	CASSLGTGGNEQFF
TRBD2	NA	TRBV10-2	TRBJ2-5	TGCGCCAGCAGCTTAGCGGGGGCCCAAGAGACCCAGTACTTC	CASSLAGAQETQYF
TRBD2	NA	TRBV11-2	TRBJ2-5	TGTGCCAGCAGCCCATGGACTAGCGGGGAACAAGAGACCCAGTACTTC	CASSPWTSGEQETQYF
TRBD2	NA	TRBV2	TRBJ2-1	TGTGCCAGCCGCCTCTCGACTAGCGGGGGAAACAATGAGCAGTTCTTC	CASRLSTSGGNNEQFF
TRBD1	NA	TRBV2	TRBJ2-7	TGTGCCAGCAGGCCCCGGGACAGGGGTGCGTACGAGCAGTACTTC	CASRPRDRGAYEQYF